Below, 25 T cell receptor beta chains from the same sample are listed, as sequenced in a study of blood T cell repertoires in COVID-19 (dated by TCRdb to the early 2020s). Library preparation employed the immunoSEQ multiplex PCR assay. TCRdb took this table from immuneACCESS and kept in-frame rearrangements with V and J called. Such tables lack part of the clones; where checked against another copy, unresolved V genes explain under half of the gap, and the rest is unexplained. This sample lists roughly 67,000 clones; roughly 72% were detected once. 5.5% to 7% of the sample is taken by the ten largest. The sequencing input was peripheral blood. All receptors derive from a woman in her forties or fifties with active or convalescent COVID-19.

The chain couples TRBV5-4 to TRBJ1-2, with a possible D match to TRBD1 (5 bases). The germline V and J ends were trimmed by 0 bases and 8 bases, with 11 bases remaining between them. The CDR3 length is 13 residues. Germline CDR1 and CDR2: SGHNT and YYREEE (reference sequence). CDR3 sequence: CASSLGQLGGYTF. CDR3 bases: TGTGCCAGCAGCTTGGGACAGTTGGGAGGCTACACCTTC.

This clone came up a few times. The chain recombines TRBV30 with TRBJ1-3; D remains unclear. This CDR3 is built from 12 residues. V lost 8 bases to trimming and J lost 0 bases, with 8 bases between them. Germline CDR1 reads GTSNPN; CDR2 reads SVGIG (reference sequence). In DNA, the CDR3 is TGTGCCCGTCAGGACTCTGGAAACACCATATATTTT. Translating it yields CARQDSGNTIYF.

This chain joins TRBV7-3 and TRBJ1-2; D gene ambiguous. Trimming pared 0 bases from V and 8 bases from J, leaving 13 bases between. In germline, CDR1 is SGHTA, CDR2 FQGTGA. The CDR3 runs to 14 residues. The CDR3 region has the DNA TGTGCCAGCAGCTTAACAGGGAGCACGGGGGGCTACACCTTC. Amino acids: CASSLTGSTGGYTF. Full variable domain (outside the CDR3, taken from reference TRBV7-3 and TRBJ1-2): GAGVSQTPSNKVTEKGKYVELRCDPISGHTALYWYRQSLGQGPEFLIYFQGTGAADDSGLPNDRFFAVRPEGSVSTLKIQRTERGDSAVYLCASSLTGSTGGYTFGSGTRLTVV.

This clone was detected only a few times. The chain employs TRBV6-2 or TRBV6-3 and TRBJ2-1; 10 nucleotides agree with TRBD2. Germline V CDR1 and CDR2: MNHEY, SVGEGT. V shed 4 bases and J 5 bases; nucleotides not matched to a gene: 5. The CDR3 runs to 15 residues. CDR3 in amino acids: CASSSRTSGHNEQFF. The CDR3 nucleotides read TGTGCCAGCAGTTCCAGGACTAGCGGCCACAATGAGCAGTTCTTC.

The CDR3 bases are TGTGCCAGTAGTATAGGGGGACAGGGACCCTATTATGGCTACACCTTC. Amino acids: CASSIGGQGPYYGYTF. The chain has TRBV19 and TRBJ1-2, with 9 bases that match TRBD1. The CDR3 is made up of 16 amino acids. Germline CDR1 and CDR2: LNHDA and SQIVND (reference sequence). Unmatched junction bases numbered 8, after V lost 1 base and J lost 5 bases.

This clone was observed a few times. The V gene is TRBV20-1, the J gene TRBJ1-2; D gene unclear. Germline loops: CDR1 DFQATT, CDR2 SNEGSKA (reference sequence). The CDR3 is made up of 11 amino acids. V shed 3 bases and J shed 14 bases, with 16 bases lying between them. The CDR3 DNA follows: TGCAGTGCTAGTGGGGAGAACGGAGGGACCTTC. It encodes CSASGENGGTF.

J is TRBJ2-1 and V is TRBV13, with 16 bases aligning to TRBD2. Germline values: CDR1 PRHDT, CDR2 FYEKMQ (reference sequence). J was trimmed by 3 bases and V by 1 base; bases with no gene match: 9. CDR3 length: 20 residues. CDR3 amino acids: CASSLEGLAGGPKIYNEQFF. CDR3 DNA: TGTGCCAGCAGCTTAGAGGGACTAGCGGGAGGGCCTAAGATCTACAATGAGCAGTTCTTC.

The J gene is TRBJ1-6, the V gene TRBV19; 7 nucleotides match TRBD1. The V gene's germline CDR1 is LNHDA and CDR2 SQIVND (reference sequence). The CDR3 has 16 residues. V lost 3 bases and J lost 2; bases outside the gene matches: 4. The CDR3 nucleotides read TGTGCCAGTAGTATCGGACAGGACCCCTATAATTCACCCCTCCACTTT. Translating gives CASSIGQDPYNSPLHF.

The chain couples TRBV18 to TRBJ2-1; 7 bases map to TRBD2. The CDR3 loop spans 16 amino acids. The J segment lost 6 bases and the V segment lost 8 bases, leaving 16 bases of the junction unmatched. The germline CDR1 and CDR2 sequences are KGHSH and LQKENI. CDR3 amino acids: CASRPGSGRTPNEQFF. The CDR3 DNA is TGTGCCAGCCGCCCCGGTAGCGGGCGAACCCCCAATGAGCAGTTCTTC.

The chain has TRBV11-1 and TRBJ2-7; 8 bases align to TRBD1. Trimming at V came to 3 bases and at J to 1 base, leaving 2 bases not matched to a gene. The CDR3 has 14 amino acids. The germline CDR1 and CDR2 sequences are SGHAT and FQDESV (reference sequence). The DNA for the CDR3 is TGTGCCAGCAGCTTTGGGGACAGGTCCTACGAGCAGTACTTC. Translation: CASSFGDRSYEQYF.

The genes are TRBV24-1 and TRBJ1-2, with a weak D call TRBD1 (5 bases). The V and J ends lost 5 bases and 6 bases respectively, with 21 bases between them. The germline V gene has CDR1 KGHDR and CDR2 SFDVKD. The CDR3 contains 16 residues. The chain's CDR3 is CATSATGKSGSHGYTF. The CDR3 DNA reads TGTGCCACCAGTGCTACCGGAAAGTCAGGGTCTCATGGCTACACCTTC.

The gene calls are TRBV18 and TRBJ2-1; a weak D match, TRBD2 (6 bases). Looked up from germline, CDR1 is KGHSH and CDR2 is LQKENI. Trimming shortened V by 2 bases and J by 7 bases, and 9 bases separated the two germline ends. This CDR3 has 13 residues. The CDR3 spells CASSPSGRNEQFF. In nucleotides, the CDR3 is TGTGCCAGCTCACCATCGGGGAGGAATGAGCAGTTCTTC.

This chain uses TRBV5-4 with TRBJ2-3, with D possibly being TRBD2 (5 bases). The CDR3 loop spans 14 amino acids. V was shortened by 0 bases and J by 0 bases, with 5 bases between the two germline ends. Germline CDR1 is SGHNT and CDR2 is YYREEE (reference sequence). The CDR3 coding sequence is TGTGCCAGCAGCTTGGCGGGAAGCACAGATACGCAGTATTTT. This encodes CASSLAGSTDTQYF. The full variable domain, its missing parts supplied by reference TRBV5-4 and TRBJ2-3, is ETGVTQSPTHLIKTRGQQVTLRCSSQSGHNTVSWYQQALGQGPQFIFQYYREEENGRGNFPPRFSGLQFPNYSSELNVNALELDDSALYLCASSLAGSTDTQYFGPGTRLTVL.

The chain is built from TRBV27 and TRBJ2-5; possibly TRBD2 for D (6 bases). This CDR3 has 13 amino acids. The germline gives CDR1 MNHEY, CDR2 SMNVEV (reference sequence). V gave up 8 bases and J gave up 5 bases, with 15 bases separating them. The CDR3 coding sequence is TGTGCCAGCCGACTCTCACGGGGGGAGACCCAGTACTTC. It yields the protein CASRLSRGETQYF.

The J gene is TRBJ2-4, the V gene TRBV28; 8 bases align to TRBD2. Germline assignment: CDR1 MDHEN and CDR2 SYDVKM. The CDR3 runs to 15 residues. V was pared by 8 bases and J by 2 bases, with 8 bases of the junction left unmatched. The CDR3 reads CASGVLAGPKNIQYF. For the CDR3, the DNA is TGTGCCAGCGGTGTCTTAGCGGGGCCCAAAAACATTCAGTACTTC. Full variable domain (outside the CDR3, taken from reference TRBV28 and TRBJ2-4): DVKVTQSSRYLVKRTGEKVFLECVQDMDHENMFWYRQDPGLGLRLIYFSYDVKMKEKGDIPEGYSVSREKKERFSLILESASTNQTSMYLCASGVLAGPKNIQYFGAGTRLSVL.

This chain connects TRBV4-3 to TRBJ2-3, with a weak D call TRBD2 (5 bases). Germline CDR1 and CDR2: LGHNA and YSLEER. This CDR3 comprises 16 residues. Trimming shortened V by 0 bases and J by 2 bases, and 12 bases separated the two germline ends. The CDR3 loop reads CASSQDRAGPTDTQYF. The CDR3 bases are TGCGCCAGCAGCCAAGATCGGGCGGGTCCCACAGATACGCAGTATTTT.

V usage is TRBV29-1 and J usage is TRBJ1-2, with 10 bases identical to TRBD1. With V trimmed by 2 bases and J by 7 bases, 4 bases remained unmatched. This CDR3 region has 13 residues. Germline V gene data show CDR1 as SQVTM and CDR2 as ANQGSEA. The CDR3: CSVERDRGRGYTF. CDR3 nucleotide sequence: TGCAGCGTTGAAAGGGACAGGGGTCGTGGCTACACCTTC. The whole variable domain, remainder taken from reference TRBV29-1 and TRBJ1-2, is SAVISQKPSRDICQRGTSLTIQCQVDSQVTMMFWYRQQPGQSLTLIATANQGSEATYESGFVIDKFPISRPNLTFSTLTVSNMSPEDSSIYLCSVERDRGRGYTFGSGTRLTVV.

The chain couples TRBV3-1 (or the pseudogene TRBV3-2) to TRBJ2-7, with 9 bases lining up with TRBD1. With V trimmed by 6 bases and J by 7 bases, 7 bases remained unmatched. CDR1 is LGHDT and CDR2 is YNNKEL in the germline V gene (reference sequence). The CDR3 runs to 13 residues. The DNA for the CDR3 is TGTGCCAGCAGGGTGGCCGGGACAGGGGAGCAGTACTTC. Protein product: CASRVAGTGEQYF.

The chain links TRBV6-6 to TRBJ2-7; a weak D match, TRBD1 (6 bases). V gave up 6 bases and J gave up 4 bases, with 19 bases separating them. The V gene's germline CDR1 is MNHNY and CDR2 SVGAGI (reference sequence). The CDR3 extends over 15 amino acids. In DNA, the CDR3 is TGTGCCAGCAGCATGGAAGGGGGAGTAGGATACGAGCAGTACTTC. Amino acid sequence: CASSMEGGVGYEQYF.

In DNA, the CDR3 is TGTGCCAGCAGCTTACGACTAGCGGGAAACACCGGGGAGCTGTTTTTT. The encoded protein is CASSLRLAGNTGELFF. The chain links TRBV7-6 to TRBJ2-2, with TRBD2 matching 11 bases. V shed 2 bases, J shed 2 bases, and the junction held 1 base outside the gene matches. The length of the CDR3 is 16 residues. Germline assignment: CDR1 SGHVS and CDR2 FNYEAQ.

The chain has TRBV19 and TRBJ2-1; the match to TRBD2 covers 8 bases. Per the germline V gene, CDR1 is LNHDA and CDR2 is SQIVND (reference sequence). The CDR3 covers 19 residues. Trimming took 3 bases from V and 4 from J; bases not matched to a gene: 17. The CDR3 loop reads CASSIFRLAGGLRYNEQFF. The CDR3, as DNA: TGTGCCAGTAGTATTTTTAGGCTAGCGGGTGGACTACGGTACAATGAGCAGTTCTTC.

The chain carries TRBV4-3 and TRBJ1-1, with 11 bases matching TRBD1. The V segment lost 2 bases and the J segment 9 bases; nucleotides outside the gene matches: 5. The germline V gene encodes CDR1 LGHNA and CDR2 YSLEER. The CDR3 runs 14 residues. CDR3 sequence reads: CASSQWGTGGQAFF. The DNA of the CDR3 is TGCGCCAGCAGCCAATGGGGGACAGGGGGTCAAGCTTTCTTT.

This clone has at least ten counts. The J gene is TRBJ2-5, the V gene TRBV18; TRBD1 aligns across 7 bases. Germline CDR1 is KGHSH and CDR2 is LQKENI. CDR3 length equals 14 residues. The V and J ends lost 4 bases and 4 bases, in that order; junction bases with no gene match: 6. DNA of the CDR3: TGTGCCAGCTCACTCTTACAGGGGACAGAGACCCAGTACTTC. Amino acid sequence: CASSLLQGTETQYF.

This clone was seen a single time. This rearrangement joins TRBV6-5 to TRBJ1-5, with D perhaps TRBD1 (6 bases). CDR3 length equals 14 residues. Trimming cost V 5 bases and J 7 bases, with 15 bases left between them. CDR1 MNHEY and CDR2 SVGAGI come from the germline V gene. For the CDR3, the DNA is TGTGCCAGCAGTCCCAGGGGAATCCCACAGCCCCAGCATTTT. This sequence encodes CASSPRGIPQPQHF.

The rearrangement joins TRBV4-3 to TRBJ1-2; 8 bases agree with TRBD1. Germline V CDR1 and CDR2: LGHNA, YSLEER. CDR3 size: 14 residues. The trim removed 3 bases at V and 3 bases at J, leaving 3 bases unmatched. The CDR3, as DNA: TGCGCCAGCAGCCAGATACAGGGGGACTATGGCTACACCTTC. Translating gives CASSQIQGDYGYTF.